Below are 22 T cell receptor beta chains sequenced from a single sample in a study of blood T cells in healthy people across ages. With a J-beta primer mix and a sample-barcoded 5' primer, a second PCR ran about 7 to 11 cycles. TCRdb reprocessed the 5' RACE reads via MiXCR and lists one record per CDR3 protein. This repertoire shows 1.4 million or so distinct CDR3 sequences, about 42% found once; its top ten account for 4%. The sample comprised blood. The receptor set was obtained from a woman between 18 and 29 years old in good health.

V usage is TRBV20-1 and J usage is TRBJ2-3; the D gene is possibly TRBD2 (6 bases). Trimming left V 0 bases short and J 4 bases short, with 8 bases between. The CDR3 length is 13 residues. Per germline, CDR1 DFQATT and CDR2 SNEGSKA (reference sequence). The CDR3 DNA reads TGCAGTGCTAGAGATGGGAGGTCAGATACGCAGTATTTT. Encoded protein: CSARDGRSDTQYF.

This chain uses TRBV6-2 or TRBV6-3 with TRBJ2-4, with D unresolved. With 0 bases removed from V and 3 bases from J, the gap between germline ends came to 12 bases. Germline V gene data show CDR1 as MNHEY and CDR2 as SVGEGT. CDR3 length: 16 amino acids. For the CDR3, the DNA is TGTGCCAGCAGTTACTCTCTACGGTCGGGCAAAAACATTCAGTACTTC. It specifies CASSYSLRSGKNIQYF.

CDR3 DNA: TGCGCCAGCAGCCAAGATGGGGGGGCGCTCGGTCCGGGCTACACCTTC. Protein product: CASSQDGGALGPGYTF. The J gene is TRBJ1-2, the V gene TRBV4-3; a possible D gene is TRBD1 (6 bases). Germline V gives CDR1 LGHNA, CDR2 YSLEER. Trimming stripped 0 bases from V and 8 bases from J, with 19 bases between. The CDR3 covers 16 residues.

The chain couples TRBV4-3 to TRBJ2-3; 9 bases are a match to TRBD1. Unmatched junction bases numbered 9, after V lost 3 bases and J lost 5 bases. The CDR3 spans 16 residues. CDR1 is LGHNA, CDR2 YSLEER, per germline. The CDR3 nucleotides read TGCGCCAGCAGCCACTCGTTCCGGACAGGGGTAGATACGCAGTATTTT. Translated: CASSHSFRTGVDTQYF.

The genes are TRBV29-1 and TRBJ2-5, with D possibly being TRBD1 (5 bases). The CDR3 is 13 amino acids. V was pared by 6 bases and J by 4 bases, with 15 bases between. Germline CDR1 reads SQVTM; CDR2 reads ANQGSEA. The CDR3 loop reads CSVLQGFRETQYF. The CDR3 DNA sequence: TGCAGCGTCCTCCAGGGTTTTCGAGAGACCCAGTACTTC.

The chain is built from TRBV6-2 or TRBV6-3 and TRBJ2-5, with 7 bases fitting TRBD1. Germline assignment: CDR1 MNHEY and CDR2 SVGEGT. This CDR3 comprises 15 residues. Unmatched junction bases numbered 7, after V lost 5 bases and J lost 1 base. CDR3 sequence: CASSTGQASQETQYF. The CDR3 region has the DNA TGTGCCAGCAGTACCGGACAGGCATCCCAAGAGACCCAGTACTTC.

The rearrangement joins TRBV20-1 to TRBJ1-4; possibly TRBD1 for D (6 bases). The CDR3 has 14 amino acids. CDR1 is DFQATT and CDR2 is SNEGSKA in the germline V gene (reference sequence). V was clipped by 0 bases and J by 6 bases, with 11 bases between them. As DNA, the CDR3 is TGCAGTGCTAGAGAGGAGGCAGGGGATGAAAAACTGTTTTTT. Its protein is CSAREEAGDEKLFF.

The chain joins TRBV3-1 to TRBJ2-3, with D perhaps matching TRBD2 (6 bases). The CDR3 runs 18 residues. V lost 3 bases and J lost 2, with 21 bases in between. Looked up from germline, CDR1 is LGHDT and CDR2 is YNNKEL (reference sequence). This CDR3 reads CASSQALRGTHTTDTQYF. CDR3 bases: TGTGCCAGCAGCCAGGCGCTGCGCGGGACTCACACCACAGATACGCAGTATTTT.

V usage is TRBV13 and J usage is TRBJ1-2, with D perhaps matching TRBD1 (6 bases). Germline V gene lookup returns CDR1 PRHDT and CDR2 FYEKMQ (reference sequence). The CDR3 consists of 16 residues. Trimming took off 1 base at V and 8 bases at J, with 20 bases between the two ends. The CDR3 loop is CASSLVIRGGRYGYTF. CDR3 bases: TGTGCCAGCAGCTTAGTCATCAGGGGCGGAAGATACGGCTACACCTTC. The full variable domain, in which reference TRBV13 and TRBJ1-2 provide the parts outside the CDR3, is AAGVIQSPRHLIKEKRETATLKCYPIPRHDTVYWYQQGPGQDPQFLISFYEKMQSDKGSIPDRFSAQQFSDYHSELNMSSLELGDSALYFCASSLVIRGGRYGYTFGSGTRLTVV.

In this sample, this clonotype turned up a few times. The chain has TRBV12-3 or TRBV12-4 and TRBJ2-2; D gene uncertain. V dropped 5 bases and J dropped 2 bases, with 15 bases sitting between them. The CDR3 is made up of 16 amino acids. The CDR3 bases are TGTGCCAGCAGTCCCTCACCGACCCTCAACACCGGGGAGCTGTTTTTT. Translated: CASSPSPTLNTGELFF.

With respect to this clonotype: The junction departs from germline at one end; a sequencing error may be responsible. V gene TRBV4-1 combines with J gene TRBJ1-2; D is uncertain. CDR1 MGHRA and CDR2 YSYEKL come from the germline V gene. The CDR3 has 14 residues. CDR3 sequence (DNA): TGCGCCAGCAGCCGAGGACCGTTTAACTATGGATACACCTTC. This encodes CASSRGPFNYGYTF.

The gene calls are TRBV20-1 and TRBJ1-4; D remains unclear. Germline values: CDR1 DFQATT, CDR2 SNEGSKA (reference sequence). V lost 7 bases and J lost 6, with 12 bases in between. The CDR3 runs 12 residues. CDR3 sequence (DNA): TGCAGTGTTGGGCAGAAATATGAAAAACTGTTTTTT. Translated: CSVGQKYEKLFF.

The sample holds a few counts of this clonotype. The V call is TRBV5-1, the J call TRBJ2-3; 13 nucleotides line up with TRBD2. Trimming took 3 bases from V and 2 from J; bases not matched to a gene: 6. From germline, CDR1 is SGHRS and CDR2 YFSETQ. The CDR3 sequence is 17 residues long. The CDR3 spells CASSWTSGGLFTDTQYF. The CDR3 region has the DNA TGCGCCAGCAGCTGGACTAGCGGGGGCCTCTTCACAGATACGCAGTATTTT.

The chain uses TRBV7-9 and TRBJ2-1, with 11 bases identical to TRBD2. The end of the DNA fits TRBJ2-7 better, so the J call may be wrong. The germline CDR1 and CDR2 sequences are SEHNR and FQNEAQ (reference sequence). CDR3 length equals 17 residues. CDR3 protein: CASSLALAGGPYNEQYF. The CDR3 coding sequence is TGTGCCAGCAGCTTAGCCCTAGCGGGAGGTCCCTACAATGAGCAGTACTTC.

This clonotype was seen more than once but under ten times. The junction shows a germline mismatch at one end, possibly a read error. This chain links TRBV7-7 with TRBJ2-5; 8 nucleotides match TRBD1. The CDR3 is made up of 14 amino acids. From germline, CDR1 is SSHAT and CDR2 FNYEAQ (reference sequence). The CDR3 loop reads CASSATGEQETQYF. CDR3 coding DNA: TGTGCTAGCAGCGCGACAGGGGAACAAGAGACCCAGTACTTC.

The V call is TRBV2, the J call TRBJ2-7, with D possibly being TRBD1 (6 bases). CDR1 SNHLY and CDR2 FYNNEI come from the germline V gene. The germline V and J ends were trimmed by 4 bases and 2 bases, with 15 bases remaining between them. CDR3 size: 15 residues. This CDR3 is CASSALGQLAYEQYF. CDR3 DNA: TGTGCCAGCAGTGCCCTCGGACAGTTAGCCTACGAGCAGTACTTC. The whole variable domain, filled in from reference TRBV2 and TRBJ2-7, reads EPEVTQTPSHQVTQMGQEVILRCVPISNHLYFYWYRQILGQKVEFLVSFYNNEISEKSEIFDDQFSVERPDGSNFTLKIRSTKLEDSAMYFCASSALGQLAYEQYFGPGTRLTVT.

This clonotype came up a few times. V gene TRBV24-1 combines with J gene TRBJ2-1; D remains ambiguous. Germline V gene sequence: CDR1 KGHDR, CDR2 SFDVKD. Between the trimmed V and J ends, which lost 3 bases and 4 bases, there was a span of 12 bases. The CDR3 spans 15 residues. Here the CDR3 reads CATSDHGPIYNEQFF. The CDR3 DNA is TGTGCCACCAGTGATCACGGCCCGATTTACAATGAGCAGTTCTTC.

CDR3 region: CASRVVESYNEQYF. CDR3 DNA sequence: TGCGCCAGCAGGGTTGTGGAATCCTACAATGAGCAGTACTTC. The gene calls are TRBV10-2 and TRBJ2-1; D gene uncertain. The J call is in doubt because the DNA end fits TRBJ2-7 better. The CDR3 contains 14 residues. Germline CDR1 WSHSY, CDR2 SAAADI.

The chain links TRBV20-1 to TRBJ1-4; D unresolved. The CDR3 covers 15 residues. Between the trimmed V and J ends, which lost 6 bases and 3 bases, there was a span of 17 bases. CDR1 and CDR2 from the germline V gene are DFQATT and SNEGSKA (reference sequence). The CDR3 DNA is TGCAGTGCCCCCAACCCACAGCGCCCTAATGAAAAACTGTTTTTT. It is translated as CSAPNPQRPNEKLFF.

This clonotype was seen repeatedly, ten times or more. The chain employs TRBV4-3 and TRBJ2-3; 8 nucleotides line up with TRBD2. Germline CDR1 LGHNA, CDR2 YSLEER. V lost 0 bases and J lost 3; bases outside the gene matches: 11. The CDR3 runs to 18 residues. CDR3 sequence reads: CASSQDLYGGGATDTQYF. In DNA, the CDR3 is TGCGCCAGCAGCCAAGATCTTTACGGGGGGGGTGCTACAGATACGCAGTATTTT.

This clonotype was counted between two and nine times. This sequence joins TRBV12-3 or TRBV12-4 and TRBJ1-5; D is undetermined. Trimming took 5 bases from V and 9 from J, leaving 8 bases between them. The CDR3 totals 11 residues. This CDR3 is CASSRAPPQHF. As DNA, the CDR3 is TGTGCCAGCAGTCGGGCCCCGCCCCAGCATTTT.

The V gene is TRBV7-9, the J gene TRBJ1-4; D gene ambiguous. Germline loops: CDR1 SEHNR, CDR2 FQNEAQ (reference sequence). V was shortened by 2 bases and J by 8 bases, with 18 bases between the two germline ends. The length of the CDR3 is 16 residues. CDR3 DNA sequence: TGTGCCAGCAGCTTAAAGTCCGGGAATCAGCTCGAAAAACTGTTTTTT. Encoded protein: CASSLKSGNQLEKLFF.